This TCR beta chain came from a study of blood T cell repertoires in COVID-19. The overall study: COVID-19 samples, acute and convalescent, were from the United States, Italy and Spain. PBMCs, B-cell-depleted T cells, or T cells provided the cDNA or gDNA that made up the material.

Original processing methods: Estimation of nucleated cell counts was performed using reference gene primer amplification. Clones were read by immunoSEQ multiplex PCR, and TCRdb kept only the in-frame ones, dropping some. V, J and clone size derive from that table, while D and trimming were established from the DNA sequence. The table includes about 68,000 clones, roughly 84% detected once. V dropped 0 bases and J dropped 7 bases, with 15 bases sitting between them. CDR3 length: 16 amino acids. Germline V CDR1 and CDR2: LNHNV, YYDKDF (reference sequence). The clonotype was recovered from a man in his fifties or sixties with active COVID-19. The rearrangement links TRBV15 to TRBJ1-4; a possible D gene is TRBD1 (5 bases). Input material: peripheral blood. The CDR3 here is CATSRDLRGNGEKLFF. As DNA, the CDR3 is TGTGCCACCAGCAGAGATCTACGGGGGAATGGTGAAAAACTGTTTTTT.